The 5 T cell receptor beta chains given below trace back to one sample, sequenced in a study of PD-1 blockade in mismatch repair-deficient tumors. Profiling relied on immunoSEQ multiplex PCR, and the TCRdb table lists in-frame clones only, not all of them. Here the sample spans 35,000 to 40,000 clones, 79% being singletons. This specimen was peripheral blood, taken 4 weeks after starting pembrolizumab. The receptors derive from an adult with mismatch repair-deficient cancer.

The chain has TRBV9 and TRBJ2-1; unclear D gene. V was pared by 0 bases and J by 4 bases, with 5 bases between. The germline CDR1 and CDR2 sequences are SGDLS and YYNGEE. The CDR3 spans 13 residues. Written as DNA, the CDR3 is TGTGCCAGCAGCGTAGGATCTTACAATGAGCAGTTCTTC. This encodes CASSVGSYNEQFF.

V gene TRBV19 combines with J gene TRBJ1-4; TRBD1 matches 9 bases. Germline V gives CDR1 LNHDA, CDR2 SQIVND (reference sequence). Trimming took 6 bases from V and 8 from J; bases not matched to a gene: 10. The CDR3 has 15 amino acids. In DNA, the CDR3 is TGTGCCAGTAGCCAACAGGGGGCGCTGGGAGAAAAACTGTTTTTT. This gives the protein CASSQQGALGEKLFF.

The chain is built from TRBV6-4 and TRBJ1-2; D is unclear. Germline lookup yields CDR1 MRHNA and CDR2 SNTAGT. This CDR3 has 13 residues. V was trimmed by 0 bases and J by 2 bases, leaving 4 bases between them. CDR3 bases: TGTGCCAGCAGTGACTCGACAAACTATGGCTACACCTTC. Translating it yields CASSDSTNYGYTF.

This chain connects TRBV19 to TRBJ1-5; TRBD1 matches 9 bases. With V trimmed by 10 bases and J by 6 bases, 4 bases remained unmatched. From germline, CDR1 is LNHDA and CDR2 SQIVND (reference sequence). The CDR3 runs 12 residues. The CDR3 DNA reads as TGTGCCACCCGACAGGGGGTTCAGCCCCAGCATTTT. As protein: CATRQGVQPQHF.

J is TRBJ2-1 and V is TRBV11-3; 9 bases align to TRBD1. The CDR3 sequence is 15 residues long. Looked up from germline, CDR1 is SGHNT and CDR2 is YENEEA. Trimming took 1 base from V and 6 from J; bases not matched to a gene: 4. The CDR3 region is CASSLGTGDFNEQFF. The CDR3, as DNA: TGTGCCAGCAGCTTAGGGACAGGGGACTTCAATGAGCAGTTCTTC.